Presented here are 2 T cell receptor beta chains from one specimen sequenced in a study of blood T cell repertoires in COVID-19. TCRdb keeps only in-frame clones here, not all; method: immunoSEQ multiplex PCR. Among 120,000 to 150,000 clones listed, under 80% were seen once. Input material: peripheral blood. The receptor source for this set is a man in his sixties with acute or convalescent COVID-19.

V usage is TRBV7-9 and J usage is TRBJ2-5, with 9 nucleotides matching TRBD2. The CDR3 runs to 15 residues. V lost 2 bases to trimming and J lost 2 bases; unmatched junction nucleotides: 3. CDR1 SEHNR and CDR2 FQNEAQ come from the germline V gene (reference sequence). Here the CDR3 DNA reads TGTGCCAGCAGCTTACCTAGCGGGAAACAAGAGACCCAGTACTTC. Protein product: CASSLPSGKQETQYF.

The V gene is TRBV5-8, the J gene TRBJ2-5; D is perhaps TRBD2 (6 bases). The CDR3 runs to 15 residues. CDR1 and CDR2 (germline): SGHTS, YDEGEE. The V end lost 2 bases, the J end lost 9 bases, and 20 bases lay between the germline ends. The DNA for the CDR3 is TGTGCCAGCAGCTTTTTGGGCGGGCTGGGGGAGGCCCAGTACTTC. Protein sequence: CASSFLGGLGEAQYF.